The 24 T cell receptor beta chains below come from one sample, sequenced in a study of blood T cell repertoires in COVID-19. Sequenced by immunoSEQ multiplex PCR; TCRdb stores in-frame clones only, minus some. Altogether over 100,000 clones are present, approximately 81% being singletons, with the ten largest covering roughly 4%. The sequenced sample was peripheral blood. These receptor sequences come from a woman of 80 years or more with acute or convalescent COVID-19.

This rearrangement joins TRBV9 to TRBJ1-2; D gene uncertain. This CDR3 spans 14 amino acids. The V end was cut by 0 bases, the J end by 6 bases, with 12 bases between. Germline CDR1 reads SGDLS; CDR2 reads YYNGEE. The chain's CDR3 is CASSVVGPSHGYTF. CDR3 coding DNA: TGTGCCAGCAGCGTAGTTGGGCCTAGCCATGGCTACACCTTC.

The table lists this clone with a count of one. The gene calls are TRBV25-1 and TRBJ1-1; perhaps TRBD1 as D (5 bases). The CDR3 contains 13 residues. The germline V gene encodes CDR1 MGHDK and CDR2 SYGVNS. The ends were cut back, 7 bases at V and 1 base at J, with 10 bases in the middle. The CDR3 nucleotides read TGTGCCAGCACCCCGGACACGAACACTGAAGCTTTCTTT. It translates to CASTPDTNTEAFF.

The genes are TRBV4-3 and TRBJ1-1; possible D gene TRBD1, 5 bases. Germline V CDR1 and CDR2: LGHNA, YSLEER. The CDR3 loop spans 17 amino acids. The ends were cut back, 1 base at V and 1 base at J, with 16 bases in the middle. The CDR3 region has the DNA TGCGCCAGCAGCCAAGCCATTGGGGGAGGATGGAACACTGAAGCTTTCTTT. Encoded protein: CASSQAIGGGWNTEAFF.

The chain employs TRBV5-6 and TRBJ2-4; TRBD1 matches at 9 bases. Germline CDR1 reads SGHDT; CDR2 reads YYEEEE. V gave up 5 bases and J gave up 9 bases; unmatched junction bases: 9. The length of the CDR3 is 14 residues. CDR3 DNA sequence: TGTGCCAGCAGTCCCGACAGGGGGAAAGGCATTCAGTACTTC. It encodes CASSPDRGKGIQYF.

The rearrangement links TRBV3-1 (or the pseudogene TRBV3-2) to TRBJ2-5; the D is unclear. V lost 0 bases and J 5 bases, leaving 7 bases between the germline ends. Germline CDR1 is LGHDT and CDR2 is YNNKEL (reference sequence). This CDR3 spans 13 amino acids. The CDR3 DNA reads TGTGCCAGCAGCCAAGAAACTCGCGAGACCCAGTACTTC. Translating gives CASSQETRETQYF.

This clone occurred a few times. V and J are TRBV24-1 and TRBJ2-2; a weak D match, TRBD2 (6 bases). CDR1 and CDR2 (germline): KGHDR, SFDVKD. With 3 bases removed from V and 0 bases from J, the gap between germline ends came to 13 bases. CDR3 length equals 17 residues. CDR3 sequence reads: CATSDPWRRANTGELFF. The CDR3 bases are TGTGCCACCAGTGATCCGTGGAGGAGGGCGAACACCGGGGAGCTGTTTTTT.

This clone has just a few counts. V gene TRBV4-3 combines with J gene TRBJ1-2; D ambiguous. Per germline, CDR1 LGHNA and CDR2 YSLEER. The CDR3 is made up of 14 amino acids. Trimming pared 1 base from V and 2 bases from J, leaving 8 bases between. In DNA form, the CDR3 reads TGCGCCAGCAGCCAAGTCCCCCTGAACTATGGCTACACCTTC. This gives the protein CASSQVPLNYGYTF.

The chain carries TRBV6-2 or TRBV6-3 and TRBJ1-2; D ambiguous. Germline lookup yields CDR1 MNHEY and CDR2 SVGEGT. With 2 bases removed from V and 3 bases from J, the gap between germline ends came to 13 bases. The CDR3 is 15 amino acids. The CDR3: CASSYPKIGYYGYTF. CDR3 DNA sequence: TGTGCCAGCAGTTACCCAAAAATCGGGTACTATGGCTACACCTTC.

The genes are TRBV27 and TRBJ1-1; D gene unclear. Trimming shortened V by 6 bases and J by 3 bases, and 14 bases separated the two germline ends. The CDR3 covers 14 residues. Germline V gene lookup returns CDR1 MNHEY and CDR2 SMNVEV (reference sequence). CDR3 protein: CASRSPYRDTEAFF. The CDR3, as DNA: TGTGCCAGCAGGTCTCCCTATCGAGACACTGAAGCTTTCTTT.

This chain joins TRBV6-2 or TRBV6-3 and TRBJ1-2, with TRBD1 as a possible D gene (6 bases). Germline-derived CDR1 and CDR2 are MNHEY and SVGEGT. V lost 4 bases and J lost 0, with 12 bases in between. This CDR3 comprises 15 residues. The CDR3 DNA reads as TGTGCCAGCAGTTTTCGGACAGCCTCTAACTATGGCTACACCTTC. This gives the protein CASSFRTASNYGYTF.

V gene TRBV19 combines with J gene TRBJ2-7; a weak D match, TRBD2 (7 bases). In germline, CDR1 is LNHDA, CDR2 SQIVND (reference sequence). This CDR3 spans 15 amino acids. Between the trimmed V and J ends, which lost 1 base and 2 bases, there was a span of 12 bases. The CDR3 nucleotides are TGTGCCAGTAGTATAGCGGGGGGCCTAGCCTACGAGCAGTACTTC. Its translation: CASSIAGGLAYEQYF.

This sequence joins TRBV28 and TRBJ1-6; tentative D call: TRBD1 (5 bases). With 0 bases removed from V and 8 bases from J, the gap between germline ends came to 8 bases. This CDR3 is built from 14 residues. Per the germline V gene, CDR1 is MDHEN and CDR2 is SYDVKM. CDR3 nucleotides: TGTGCCAGCAGTTTATGGGGCAGGGATTCACCCCTCCACTTT. Its protein is CASSLWGRDSPLHF.

This clone was observed once. The sample carries other DNA sequences with the same CDR3. The chain carries TRBV11-2 and TRBJ1-1; 8 bases map to TRBD1. CDR3 length: 13 residues. CDR1 is SGHAT and CDR2 is FQNNGV in the germline V gene. J was trimmed by 3 bases and V by 3 bases; bases with no gene match: 0. The CDR3 DNA sequence: TGTGCCAGCAGCTTGGACAGGGACACTGAAGCTTTCTTT. Translation: CASSLDRDTEAFF.

The chain carries TRBV9 and TRBJ2-7, with TRBD2 matching 8 bases. This CDR3 region has 15 residues. The junction had 6 bases not matched to a gene; V was cut back by 0 bases and J by 4 bases. The germline V gene encodes CDR1 SGDLS and CDR2 YYNGEE. The CDR3 sequence is CASSVGASGWYEQYF. The CDR3 DNA reads TGTGCCAGCAGCGTAGGCGCTAGCGGGTGGTACGAGCAGTACTTC. Full variable domain (missing parts from reference TRBV9 and TRBJ2-7): DSGVTQTPKHLITATGQRVTLRCSPRSGDLSVYWYQQSLDQGLQFLIQYYNGEERAKGNILERFSAQQFPDLHSELNLSSLELGDSALYFCASSVGASGWYEQYFGPGTRLTVT.

The gene calls are TRBV3-1 (or the pseudogene TRBV3-2) and TRBJ1-1; 10 bases match TRBD1. This CDR3 contains 13 residues. J lost 7 bases, V lost 3 bases, and 2 bases had no gene match. Germline CDR1 and CDR2: LGHDT and YNNKEL (reference sequence). The CDR3 protein is CASSHRDRGEAFF. CDR3 in DNA: TGTGCCAGCAGCCACCGGGACAGGGGTGAAGCTTTCTTT.

This chain uses TRBV2 with TRBJ1-5; the D is unclear. The germline CDR1 and CDR2 sequences are SNHLY and FYNNEI. The V end lost 3 bases, the J end lost 5 bases, and 5 bases lay between the germline ends. The CDR3 runs 12 residues. The CDR3 region has the DNA TGTGCCAGCAGTGACAGTTATCAGCCCCAGCATTTT. It is translated as CASSDSYQPQHF.

Written as DNA, the CDR3 is TGTGCCACCAGTGGGGGGAGGGGTAGACAAGAGACCCAGTACTTC. It is translated as CATSGGRGRQETQYF. The rearrangement joins TRBV24-1 to TRBJ2-5, with 7 bases that match TRBD2. The V segment lost 5 bases and the J segment 2 bases; nucleotides outside the gene matches: 7. Germline assignment: CDR1 KGHDR and CDR2 SFDVKD. CDR3 length equals 15 residues.

The chain has TRBV18 and TRBJ1-4, with 7 bases matching TRBD1. Germline CDR1 and CDR2: KGHSH and LQKENI. The ends lost 4 bases at V and 7 bases at J; junction bases unmatched: 3. The CDR3 is made up of 13 amino acids. CDR3 region: CASSRGQSEKLFF. In DNA form, the CDR3 reads TGTGCCAGCTCACGGGGACAGAGTGAAAAACTGTTTTTT. The variable domain in full, with the rest retrieved from reference TRBV18 and TRBJ1-4, is NAGVMQNPRHLVRRRGQEARLRCSPMKGHSHVYWYRQLPEEGLKFMVYLQKENIIDESGMPKERFSAEFPKEGPSILRIQQVVRGDSAAYFCASSRGQSEKLFFGSGTQLSVL.

The chain joins TRBV6-5 to TRBJ2-3; D possibly corresponds to TRBD1 (5 bases). Deletions cut 7 bases from V and 0 bases from J, with 14 bases between. There are 15 residues in the CDR3. Germline V gives CDR1 MNHEY, CDR2 SVGAGI. The CDR3 DNA reads as TGTGCCAGCAAACGACAGTTCTCTAGCACAGATACGCAGTATTTT. It specifies CASKRQFSSTDTQYF.

The chain employs TRBV28 and TRBJ1-2, with 10 bases fitting TRBD1. The CDR3 is made up of 13 amino acids. V shed 11 bases and J 5 bases; nucleotides not matched to a gene: 8. CDR1 and CDR2 from the germline V gene are MDHEN and SYDVKM. The CDR3 bases are TGTGCCGCAGCCCGGACAGGGGGGTATGGCTACACCTTC. It codes for CAAARTGGYGYTF.

The V and J genes are TRBV9 and TRBJ2-5; 7 bases are a match to TRBD2. V lost 0 bases to trimming and J lost 0 bases; unmatched junction nucleotides: 8. This CDR3 region has 17 residues. Germline CDR1 reads SGDLS; CDR2 reads YYNGEE. The DNA of the CDR3 is TGTGCCAGCAGCGTAGGGCCAGCTAGCGGCTACCAAGAGACCCAGTACTTC. Amino acids: CASSVGPASGYQETQYF.

Comments on this clone: One junction end does not reproduce the germline sequence, and a read error may be involved. The sample holds other DNA sequences that translate to the same CDR3. The rearrangement uses TRBV7-8 and TRBJ1-1, with 8 bases matching TRBD1. The length of the CDR3 is 13 residues. The germline V gene has CDR1 SGHVS and CDR2 FQNEAQ. The CDR3 is CASSQQGAWEAFF. In DNA form, the CDR3 reads TGTGCCAGCTCACAGCAGGGGGCGTGGGAAGCCTTCTTT.

The CDR3 sequence: CASSKVPGLGTNEKLFF. CDR3 bases: TGTGCCAGCAGCAAAGTTCCGGGGTTAGGAACTAATGAAAAACTGTTTTTT. V gene TRBV21-1 combines with J gene TRBJ1-4. TRBV21-1 is recorded as a pseudogene. The CDR3 runs to 17 residues.

The chain employs TRBV5-6 and TRBJ2-5, with 9 nucleotides matching TRBD2. This CDR3 is 14 amino acids long. V dropped 2 bases and J dropped 6; count of bases not matched to a gene: 5. The germline V gene has CDR1 SGHDT and CDR2 YYEEEE. CDR3 in DNA: TGTGCCAGCAGCTTAAGCGGGGGGATTAAGACCCAGTACTTC. It specifies CASSLSGGIKTQYF.